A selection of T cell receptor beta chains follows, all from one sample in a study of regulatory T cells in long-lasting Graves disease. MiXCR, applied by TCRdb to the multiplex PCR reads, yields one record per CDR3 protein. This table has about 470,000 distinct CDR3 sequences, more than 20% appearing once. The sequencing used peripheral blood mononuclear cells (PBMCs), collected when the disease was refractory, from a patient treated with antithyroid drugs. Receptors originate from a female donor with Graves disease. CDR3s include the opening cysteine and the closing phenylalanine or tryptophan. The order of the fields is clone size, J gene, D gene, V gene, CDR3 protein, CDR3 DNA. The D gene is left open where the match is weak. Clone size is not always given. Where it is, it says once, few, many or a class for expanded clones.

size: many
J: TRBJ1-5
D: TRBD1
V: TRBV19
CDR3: CASRNLRDSGNQPQHF
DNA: TGTGCCAGTAGGAATCTGCGGGACAGTGGCAATCAGCCCCAGCATTTT

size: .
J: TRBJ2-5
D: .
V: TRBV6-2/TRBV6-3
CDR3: CASSPNTGSQETQYF
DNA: TGTGCCAGCAGTCCAAATACAGGGAGTCAAGAGACCCAGTACTTC

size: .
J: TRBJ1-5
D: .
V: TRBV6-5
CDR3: CASSYVSRGNQPQHF
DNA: TGTGCCAGCAGTTACGTCTCCCGGGGCAATCAGCCCCAGCATTTT

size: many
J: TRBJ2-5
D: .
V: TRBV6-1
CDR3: CASSEGGGGLETQYF
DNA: TGTGCCAGCAGTGAAGGGGGTGGGGGCTTGGAGACCCAGTACTTC

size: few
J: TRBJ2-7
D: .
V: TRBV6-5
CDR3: CASSYPHPDEQYF
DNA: TGTGCCAGCAGTTATCCCCACCCCGACGAGCAGTACTTC

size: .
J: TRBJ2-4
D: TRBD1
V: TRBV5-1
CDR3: CASSWNPGQGSPSKNIQYF
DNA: TGCGCCAGCAGCTGGAACCCGGGACAGGGGTCCCCGTCCAAAAACATTCAGTACTTC

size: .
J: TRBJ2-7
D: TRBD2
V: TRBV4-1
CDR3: CASSQLGKPGKRELPYEQYF
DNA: TGCGCCAGCAGCCAACTCGGAAAACCGGGTAAGCGGGAGTTACCCTACGAGCAGTACTTC

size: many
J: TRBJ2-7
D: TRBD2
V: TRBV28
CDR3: CASSRPLAGSFYEQYF
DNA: TGTGCCAGCAGCCGACCGCTAGCGGGTTCTTTCTACGAGCAGTACTTC

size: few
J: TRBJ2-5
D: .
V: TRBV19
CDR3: CASSIGAGKGETQYF
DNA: TGTGCCAGTAGTATCGGCGCGGGAAAGGGGGAGACCCAGTACTTC

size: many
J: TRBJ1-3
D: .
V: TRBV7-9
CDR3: CASSFGDPTGNTIYF
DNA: TGTGCCAGCAGCTTCGGGGACCCCACTGGAAACACCATATATTTT

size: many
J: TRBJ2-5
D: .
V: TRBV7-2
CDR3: CASSFSGAAQYF
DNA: TGTGCCAGCAGCTTCTCAGGGGCGGCCCAGTACTTC

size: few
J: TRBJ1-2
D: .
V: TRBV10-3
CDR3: CAINQENYGYTF
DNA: TGTGCCATCAATCAGGAGAACTATGGCTACACCTTC

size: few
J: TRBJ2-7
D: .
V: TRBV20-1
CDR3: CSAREQPYEQYF
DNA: TGCAGTGCTAGAGAGCAGCCCTACGAGCAGTACTTC

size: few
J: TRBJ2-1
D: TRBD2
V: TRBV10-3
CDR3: CAISESNSGYNEQFF
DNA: TGTGCCATCAGTGAGTCTAATAGCGGGTACAATGAGCAGTTCTTC

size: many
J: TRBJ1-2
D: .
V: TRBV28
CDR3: CAIWDYGYTF
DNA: TGTGCCATCTGGGACTATGGCTACACCTTC

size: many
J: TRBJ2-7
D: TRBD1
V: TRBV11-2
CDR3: CASSLVQGVYEQYF
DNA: TGTGCCAGCAGCTTAGTGCAGGGGGTATACGAGCAGTACTTC

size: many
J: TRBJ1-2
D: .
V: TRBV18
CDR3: CASSPDLYGYTF
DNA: TGTGCCAGCTCACCCGACCTGTATGGCTACACCTTC

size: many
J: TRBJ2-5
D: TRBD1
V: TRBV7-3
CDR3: CASSRDRGETQYF
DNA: TGTGCCAGCTCACGCGACAGGGGTGAGACCCAGTACTTC

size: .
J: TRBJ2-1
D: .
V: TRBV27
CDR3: CASSFTGTLLYNEQFF
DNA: TGTGCCAGCAGTTTCACCGGGACGCTACTCTACAATGAGCAGTTCTTC

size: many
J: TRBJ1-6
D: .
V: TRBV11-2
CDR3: CASSHGTIASPLHF
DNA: TGTGCCAGCAGCCACGGGACAATAGCTTCACCCCTCCACTTT

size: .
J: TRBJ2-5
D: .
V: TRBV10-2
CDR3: CASSGRDQEGETQYF
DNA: TGCGCCAGCAGTGGTAGAGACCAAGAGGGAGAGACCCAGTACTTC

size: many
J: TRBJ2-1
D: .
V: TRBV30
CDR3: CAWRPEGNEQFF
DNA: TGTGCCTGGAGACCCGAGGGGAATGAGCAGTTCTTC

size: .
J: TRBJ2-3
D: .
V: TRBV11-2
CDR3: CASSLVVPTQYF
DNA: TGTGCCAGCAGCTTAGTTGTCCCCACGCAGTATTTT

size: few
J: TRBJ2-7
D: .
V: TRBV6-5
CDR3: CASSYTETYEQYF
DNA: TGTGCCAGCAGTTACACAGAAACCTACGAGCAGTACTTC

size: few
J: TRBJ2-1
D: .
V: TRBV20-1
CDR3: CSASVGLHNEQFF
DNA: TGCAGTGCTAGTGTCGGGCTCCACAATGAGCAGTTCTTC

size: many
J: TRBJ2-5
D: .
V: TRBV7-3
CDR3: CASSPTGGLGTQYF
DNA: TGTGCCAGCAGCCCAACCGGGGGTCTGGGGACCCAGTACTTC